The 18 T cell receptor beta chains given below trace back to one sample, sequenced in a study of T cell responses to AZD1222 COVID-19 vaccine. Assay used: immunoSEQ multiplex PCR; TCRdb lists only in-frame clones, some missing. The table includes some 80,000 clones, around 90% detected once. The sample consisted of peripheral blood, taken on day 0 of MenACWY control vaccination. The source of these receptors is an adult in good health.

The rearrangement links TRBV2 to TRBJ2-3; D could derive from TRBD1 or TRBD2 (5 bases each). The V end was cut by 4 bases, the J end by 2 bases, with 16 bases between. This CDR3 has 16 amino acids. The germline gives CDR1 SNHLY, CDR2 FYNNEI. The CDR3 spells CASSVPGLEYTDTQYF. The CDR3 DNA is TGTGCCAGCAGTGTGCCGGGGCTGGAATACACAGATACGCAGTATTTT. The variable domain in full, with the rest retrieved from reference TRBV2 and TRBJ2-3, is EPEVTQTPSHQVTQMGQEVILRCVPISNHLYFYWYRQILGQKVEFLVSFYNNEISEKSEIFDDQFSVERPDGSNFTLKIRSTKLEDSAMYFCASSVPGLEYTDTQYFGPGTRLTVL.

This chain joins TRBV7-9 and TRBJ2-5, with 9 bases lining up with TRBD1. The J segment lost 3 bases and the V segment lost 11 bases, leaving 7 bases of the junction unmatched. This CDR3 comprises 13 residues. From germline, CDR1 is SEHNR and CDR2 FQNEAQ (reference sequence). The CDR3 DNA sequence: TGTGCCCTGGGGGGACAGGGAAAAGAGACCCAGTACTTC. Amino acids: CALGGQGKETQYF. Full variable domain (missing parts from reference TRBV7-9 and TRBJ2-5): DTGVSQNPRHKITKRGQNVTFRCDPISEHNRLYWYRQTLGQGPEFLTYFQNEAQLEKSRLLSDRFSAERPKGSFSTLEIQRTEQGDSAMYLCALGGQGKETQYFGPGTRLLVL.

The J gene is TRBJ2-7, the V gene TRBV4-3; possible D gene TRBD1, 6 bases. The germline CDR1 and CDR2 sequences are LGHNA and YSLEER. The CDR3 length is 15 residues. Trimming shortened V by 2 bases and J by 4 bases, and 15 bases separated the two germline ends. The CDR3 reads CASSQRQAPNYEQYF. Here the CDR3 DNA reads TGCGCCAGCAGCCAACGACAGGCCCCTAATTACGAGCAGTACTTC.

The chain uses TRBV5-6 and TRBJ2-2; 7 nucleotides line up with TRBD1. CDR1 and CDR2 from the germline V gene are SGHDT and YYEEEE. V lost 3 bases, J lost 9 bases, and 11 bases stayed unmatched. The CDR3 has 15 amino acids. The CDR3 nucleotides are TGTGCCAGCAGCTCCTCCGGGACAGTAGGCCGGGAGCTGTTTTTT. Protein sequence: CASSSSGTVGRELFF.

The rearrangement joins TRBV6-2 or TRBV6-3 to TRBJ1-5; 7 bases are shared with TRBD1. CDR1 is MNHEY, CDR2 SVGEGT, per germline. Germline trimming cut 7 bases from V and 5 bases from J; bases unmatched to any gene: 5. CDR3 length: 13 residues. DNA for the CDR3: TGTGCCAGCACCCCGGACAGGCATCAGCCCCAGCATTTT. Protein product: CASTPDRHQPQHF.

This chain uses TRBV9 with TRBJ1-1; no clear D. The CDR3 spans 14 residues. The V and J ends lost 4 bases and 0 bases respectively, with 10 bases between them. In germline, CDR1 is SGDLS, CDR2 YYNGEE. CDR3 region: CASSKSGLNTEAFF. The DNA for the CDR3 is TGTGCCAGCAGCAAATCCGGACTGAACACTGAAGCTTTCTTT.

This chain's CDR3 is CASSLGGGQGPYEQYF. The CDR3 DNA reads TGCGCCAGCAGCTTGGGAGGGGGACAGGGGCCCTACGAGCAGTACTTC. The genes are TRBV5-1 and TRBJ2-7; 10 bases line up with TRBD1. Germline-derived CDR1 and CDR2 are SGHRS and YFSETQ. CDR3 size: 16 residues. V dropped 0 bases and J dropped 2; count of bases not matched to a gene: 5.

This chain joins TRBV2 and TRBJ1-1, with a possible D match to TRBD1 (5 bases). CDR3 length equals 16 residues. V was clipped by 0 bases and J by 3 bases, with 14 bases between them. The germline V gene has CDR1 SNHLY and CDR2 FYNNEI. The CDR3 here is CASSEAGLQEYTEAFF. CDR3 sequence (DNA): TGTGCCAGCAGTGAAGCGGGACTCCAGGAGTACACTGAAGCTTTCTTT.

This clone was observed a single time. V gene TRBV7-2 combines with J gene TRBJ2-1, with D perhaps TRBD1 (6 bases). Trimming took 5 bases from V and 6 from J, leaving 20 bases between them. Germline V gives CDR1 SGHTA, CDR2 FQGNSA. The CDR3 contains 16 residues. The CDR3 sequence: CASSRRQAPSGNEQFF. The DNA for the CDR3 is TGTGCCAGCAGCCGTAGACAGGCCCCGTCGGGCAATGAGCAGTTCTTC.

The chain has TRBV19 and TRBJ2-1; 12 bases map to TRBD2. The germline V gene has CDR1 LNHDA and CDR2 SQIVND (reference sequence). V lost 5 bases to trimming and J lost 7 bases; unmatched junction nucleotides: 21. The CDR3 totals 20 residues. CDR3 sequence reads: CASSARGLTSGGQRGNEQFF. CDR3 sequence (DNA): TGTGCCAGTAGTGCCCGTGGTTTGACTAGCGGGGGCCAAAGGGGTAATGAGCAGTTCTTC.

In DNA form, the CDR3 reads TGTGCCAGCAGCGACGGGCAGATGAACACTGAAGCTTTCTTT. It yields the protein CASSDGQMNTEAFF. V usage is TRBV7-9 and J usage is TRBJ1-1; no firm D call. This CDR3 spans 14 amino acids. Per the germline V gene, CDR1 is SEHNR and CDR2 is FQNEAQ (reference sequence). V lost 5 bases and J lost 0, with 10 bases in between.

V and J are TRBV9 and TRBJ2-3, with a possible D match to TRBD2 (5 bases). CDR3 length: 14 amino acids. Between the trimmed V and J ends, which lost 2 bases and 4 bases, there was a span of 11 bases. Germline CDR1 SGDLS, CDR2 YYNGEE. The CDR3 DNA sequence: TGTGCCAGCAGCGTCTCCGGGAAACCAGATACGCAGTATTTT. Translation: CASSVSGKPDTQYF.

The chain combines TRBV7-2 with TRBJ1-2, with D possibly TRBD1 on 6 matching bases. The CDR3 runs to 16 residues. The germline CDR1 and CDR2 sequences are SGHTA and FQGNSA. V lost 5 bases and J 8 bases, leaving 24 bases between the germline ends. The chain's CDR3 is CASSPGGSARLYGYTF. The CDR3 DNA is TGTGCCAGCAGCCCGGGGGGCTCCGCTCGATTGTACGGCTACACCTTC.

The chain employs TRBV27 and TRBJ2-3; 13 bases are a match to TRBD2. The V segment lost 5 bases and the J segment 6 bases; nucleotides outside the gene matches: 11. Looked up from germline, CDR1 is MNHEY and CDR2 is SMNVEV (reference sequence). The CDR3 extends over 17 amino acids. The CDR3 DNA reads as TGTGCCAGCAGTCCGGCGGGACTAGCGGGGCCCCAGGATACGCAGTATTTT. This encodes CASSPAGLAGPQDTQYF.

The J gene is TRBJ1-2, the V gene TRBV30; the D is unclear. CDR1 and CDR2 from the germline V gene are GTSNPN and SVGIG (reference sequence). This CDR3 contains 12 residues. V dropped 4 bases and J dropped 0 bases, with 6 bases sitting between them. The CDR3 DNA sequence: TGTGCCTGGACAGACTCTAACTATGGCTACACCTTC. Its protein product is CAWTDSNYGYTF.

The genes are TRBV6-4 and TRBJ1-3; possible D gene TRBD1, 5 bases. The CDR3 totals 12 residues. The germline V gene has CDR1 MRHNA and CDR2 SNTAGT. V lost 11 bases and J lost 1, with 9 bases in between. CDR3 bases: TGTGCCCGGGGCTATTCTGGAAACACCATATATTTT. Amino acid sequence: CARGYSGNTIYF.

The chain uses TRBV5-1 and TRBJ1-2; D is possibly TRBD1 (6 bases). Germline-derived CDR1 and CDR2 are SGHRS and YFSETQ. The CDR3 contains 14 residues. V shed 4 bases and J shed 3 bases, with 13 bases lying between them. The CDR3 DNA sequence: TGCGCCAGCAGCATAGGGGGGGACGACTATGGCTACACCTTC. Protein sequence: CASSIGGDDYGYTF.

The CDR3 sequence is CASRSGQAGYGYTF. DNA of the CDR3: TGTGCCAGTAGATCCGGACAGGCCGGGTATGGCTACACCTTC. The rearrangement uses TRBV19 and TRBJ1-2; 7 bases agree with TRBD1. The CDR3 loop spans 14 amino acids. V lost 6 bases, J lost 5 bases, and 9 bases stayed unmatched. Germline lookup yields CDR1 LNHDA and CDR2 SQIVND (reference sequence). Full variable domain (missing parts from reference TRBV19 and TRBJ1-2): DGGITQSPKYLFRKEGQNVTLSCEQNLNHDAMYWYRQDPGQGLRLIYYSQIVNDFQKGDIAEGYSVSREKKESFPLTVTSAQKNPTAFYLCASRSGQAGYGYTFGSGTRLTVV.